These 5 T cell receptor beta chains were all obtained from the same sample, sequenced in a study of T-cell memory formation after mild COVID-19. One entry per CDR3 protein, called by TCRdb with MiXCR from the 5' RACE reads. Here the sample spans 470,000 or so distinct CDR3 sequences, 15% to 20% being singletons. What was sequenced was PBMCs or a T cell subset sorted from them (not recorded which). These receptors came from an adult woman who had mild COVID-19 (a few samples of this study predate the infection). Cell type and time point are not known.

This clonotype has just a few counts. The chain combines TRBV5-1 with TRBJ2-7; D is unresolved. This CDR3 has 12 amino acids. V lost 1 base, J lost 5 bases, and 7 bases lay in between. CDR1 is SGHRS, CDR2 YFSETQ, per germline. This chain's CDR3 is CASSLTADEQYF. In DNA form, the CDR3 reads TGCGCCAGCAGCTTGACAGCTGACGAGCAGTACTTC.

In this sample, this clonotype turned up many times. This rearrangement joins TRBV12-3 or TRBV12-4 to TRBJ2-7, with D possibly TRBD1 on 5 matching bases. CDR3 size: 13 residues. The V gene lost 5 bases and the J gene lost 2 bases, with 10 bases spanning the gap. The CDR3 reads CASSGASAYEQYF. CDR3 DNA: TGTGCCAGCAGTGGGGCGTCGGCCTACGAGCAGTACTTC.

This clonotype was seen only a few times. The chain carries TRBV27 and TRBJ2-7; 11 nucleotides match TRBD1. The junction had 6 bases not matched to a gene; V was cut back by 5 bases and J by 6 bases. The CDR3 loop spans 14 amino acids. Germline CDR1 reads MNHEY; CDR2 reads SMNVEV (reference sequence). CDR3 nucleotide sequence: TGTGCCAGCAGTACCCCCGGGACAGGGGGCGAGCAGTACTTC. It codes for CASSTPGTGGEQYF.

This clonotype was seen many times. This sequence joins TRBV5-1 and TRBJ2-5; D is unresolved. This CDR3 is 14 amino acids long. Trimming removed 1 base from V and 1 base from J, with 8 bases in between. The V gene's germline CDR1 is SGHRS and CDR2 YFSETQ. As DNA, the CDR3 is TGCGCCAGCAGCTTGTGGAACAGCCAAGAGACCCAGTACTTC. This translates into CASSLWNSQETQYF.

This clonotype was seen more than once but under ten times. The CDR3 sequence: CASSFAVHQPQHF. The CDR3 DNA reads as TGTGCCAGCAGTTTTGCAGTCCATCAGCCCCAGCATTTT. This chain connects TRBV12-3 or TRBV12-4 to TRBJ1-5, with D hard to call. V was pared by 3 bases and J by 5 bases, with 8 bases between. The CDR3 length is 13 residues.